This is a list of T cell receptor beta chains from one sample in a study of blood T cells in healthy people across ages. TCRdb redid the calling of the 5' RACE reads with MiXCR, one entry per CDR3 protein. The sample has about 780,000 distinct CDR3 sequences, about 62% seen once. Input material: blood. The receptors originated from a man younger than 40 in good health. Both conserved end residues are part of each CDR3. Fields, in order: clone size, J gene, V gene, D gene, CDR3 DNA, CDR3 protein. D genes are given only for firm matches. Not all rows give a size; the values are once, few, many and, for expanded clones, a class.

clone_size: -; j_call: TRBJ2-7; v_call: TRBV20-1; d_call: -; cdr3_nt: TGCAGTGCTAGAGATTACAGATCCGGGCCCAGCTCCTACGAGCAGTACTTC; cdr3_aa: CSARDYRSGPSSYEQYF
clone_size: -; j_call: TRBJ2-5; v_call: TRBV12-3/TRBV12-4; d_call: TRBD2; cdr3_nt: TGTGCCGGCAGCACACTAGCGGGGGGGGAAGAGACCCAGTACTTC; cdr3_aa: CAGSTLAGGEETQYF
clone_size: -; j_call: TRBJ1-1; v_call: TRBV25-1; d_call: -; cdr3_nt: TGTGCCAGCACTGGGGGAGATGGCACTGAAGCTTTCTTT; cdr3_aa: CASTGGDGTEAFF
clone_size: -; j_call: TRBJ2-7; v_call: TRBV6-5; d_call: -; cdr3_nt: TGTGCCAGCAGCCCTATCGTAGGGATCAATGAGCAGTACTTC; cdr3_aa: CASSPIVGINEQYF
clone_size: -; j_call: TRBJ1-2; v_call: TRBV20-1; d_call: TRBD1; cdr3_nt: TGCAGTGCTACAGTTTTCAGGGACAGGGGGTATGGCTACACCTTC; cdr3_aa: CSATVFRDRGYGYTF
clone_size: few; j_call: TRBJ2-7; v_call: TRBV3-1; d_call: -; cdr3_nt: TGTGCCAGCAGCCCCGCAGGGGCCCTCGAGCAGTACTTC; cdr3_aa: CASSPAGALEQYF
clone_size: -; j_call: TRBJ2-1; v_call: TRBV12-3/TRBV12-4; d_call: -; cdr3_nt: TGTGCCAGCAGTTCCCCATCCTGGCAGGGCGGAAATGAGCAGTTCTTC; cdr3_aa: CASSSPSWQGGNEQFF
clone_size: -; j_call: TRBJ1-4; v_call: TRBV7-6; d_call: -; cdr3_nt: TGTGCCAGCAGCGACCTTGCAACTAATGAAAAACTGTTTTTT; cdr3_aa: CASSDLATNEKLFF
clone_size: many; j_call: TRBJ2-3; v_call: TRBV6-4; d_call: TRBD2; cdr3_nt: TGTGCCAGCAGTGATCCGGGACTAGGCACAGATACGCAGTATTTT; cdr3_aa: CASSDPGLGTDTQYF
clone_size: -; j_call: TRBJ2-7; v_call: TRBV21-1; d_call: -; cdr3_nt: TGTGCCAGCAGCAAGACCCGGAACTCCTACGAGCAGTACTTC; cdr3_aa: CASSKTRNSYEQYF
clone_size: -; j_call: TRBJ2-1; v_call: TRBV7-9; d_call: -; cdr3_nt: TGTGCCAGCAGCGCGACTAGGGGGGGAAATGAGCAGTTCTTC; cdr3_aa: CASSATRGGNEQFF
clone_size: few; j_call: TRBJ2-7; v_call: TRBV5-1; d_call: -; cdr3_nt: TGCGCCAGCTCGAGAAGCGGTGAGAGCTCCTACGAGCAGTACTTC; cdr3_aa: CASSRSGESSYEQYF
clone_size: -; j_call: TRBJ2-7; v_call: TRBV6-2/TRBV6-3; d_call: TRBD2; cdr3_nt: TGTGCCAGCAGCCTTCTGAGGACTAGCGGGGGTTCCTACGAGCAGTACTTC; cdr3_aa: CASSLLRTSGGSYEQYF
clone_size: -; j_call: TRBJ2-7; v_call: TRBV20-1; d_call: TRBD2; cdr3_nt: TGCAGTGCTAGAGAACTAAGCGGGGCATACGAGCAGTACTTC; cdr3_aa: CSARELSGAYEQYF
clone_size: -; j_call: TRBJ1-3; v_call: TRBV6-1; d_call: -; cdr3_nt: TGTGCCAGCAGTGAAGCGCAGGCAGTTGGAAACACCATATATTTT; cdr3_aa: CASSEAQAVGNTIYF
clone_size: -; j_call: TRBJ2-3; v_call: TRBV24-1; d_call: -; cdr3_nt: TGTGCCACCAGAGGCAGGGAGATAGATACGCAGTATTTT; cdr3_aa: CATRGREIDTQYF
clone_size: -; j_call: TRBJ1-5; v_call: TRBV7-2; d_call: -; cdr3_nt: TGTGCCAGCAGCTTAGTGGGGCTGGGCAATCAGCCCCAGCATTTT; cdr3_aa: CASSLVGLGNQPQHF
clone_size: few; j_call: TRBJ1-3; v_call: TRBV20-1; d_call: TRBD1; cdr3_nt: TGCAGTGCTAGAGCGGCAGGGGGCACTGGAAACACCATATATTTT; cdr3_aa: CSARAAGGTGNTIYF
clone_size: -; j_call: TRBJ2-6; v_call: TRBV7-3; d_call: -; cdr3_nt: TGTGCCAGCAGCTTATTCGGACCGACGGCTCTGGGGGCCAACGTCCTGACTTTC; cdr3_aa: CASSLFGPTALGANVLTF
clone_size: many; j_call: TRBJ2-7; v_call: TRBV5-1; d_call: TRBD1; cdr3_nt: TGCGCCAGCAGCTTGTCTCCTTCCGGGACAGTATACGAGCAGTACTTC; cdr3_aa: CASSLSPSGTVYEQYF
clone_size: once; j_call: TRBJ2-7; v_call: TRBV27; d_call: -; cdr3_nt: TGTGCCAGCAGTTTAAGTCACTCCTACGAGCAGTACTTC; cdr3_aa: CASSLSHSYEQYF
clone_size: many; j_call: TRBJ1-5; v_call: TRBV3-1; d_call: TRBD1; cdr3_nt: TGTGCCAGCAGCGACAGGGGGCTCAATCAGCCCCAGCATTTT; cdr3_aa: CASSDRGLNQPQHF
clone_size: few; j_call: TRBJ2-2; v_call: TRBV12-3/TRBV12-4; d_call: -; cdr3_nt: TGTGCCAGCCCCTCACCGGCCTTCACCGGGGAGCTGTTTTTT; cdr3_aa: CASPSPAFTGELFF
clone_size: -; j_call: TRBJ2-1; v_call: TRBV20-1; d_call: TRBD2; cdr3_nt: TGCAGTGCTAAACCGGGACTAGCGGGGGTTTTTGAGCAGTTCTTC; cdr3_aa: CSAKPGLAGVFEQFF
clone_size: -; j_call: TRBJ2-3; v_call: TRBV5-1; d_call: TRBD1; cdr3_nt: TGCGCCAGCAGCTACGTCGGGACAGGCTCCTTGGCAGATACGCAGTATTTT; cdr3_aa: CASSYVGTGSLADTQYF
clone_size: -; j_call: TRBJ1-2; v_call: TRBV29-1; d_call: -; cdr3_nt: TGCAGCGTTGAAGTCGGATTTGGCTACACCTTC; cdr3_aa: CSVEVGFGYTF
clone_size: -; j_call: TRBJ1-4; v_call: TRBV15; d_call: -; cdr3_nt: TGTGCCACCAGCAGAGAGGGACGGAATGAAAAACTGTTTTTT; cdr3_aa: CATSREGRNEKLFF
clone_size: -; j_call: TRBJ2-4; v_call: TRBV20-1; d_call: -; cdr3_nt: TGCAGTGCTAGAGTTACAGGGGAGGACATTCAGTACTTC; cdr3_aa: CSARVTGEDIQYF
clone_size: -; j_call: TRBJ2-7; v_call: TRBV6-2/TRBV6-3; d_call: -; cdr3_nt: TGTGCCAGCAGTTATGACGTCAGATTCTACGAGCAGTACTTC; cdr3_aa: CASSYDVRFYEQYF
clone_size: -; j_call: TRBJ2-5; v_call: TRBV12-3/TRBV12-4; d_call: -; cdr3_nt: TGTGCCAGCAGTGGGGGTTCCGGGACCCAGTACTTC; cdr3_aa: CASSGGSGTQYF
clone_size: -; j_call: TRBJ2-1; v_call: TRBV7-8; d_call: -; cdr3_nt: TGTGCCAGCAGCCACCCGGGCCGGAATAACAATGAGCAGTTCTTC; cdr3_aa: CASSHPGRNNNEQFF
clone_size: -; j_call: TRBJ2-7; v_call: TRBV16; d_call: TRBD1; cdr3_nt: TGTGCCAGCAGCCAAACGGGACAGGGAACCGAGCAGTACTTC; cdr3_aa: CASSQTGQGTEQYF
clone_size: -; j_call: TRBJ2-3; v_call: TRBV9; d_call: TRBD2; cdr3_nt: TGTGCCAGCAGCGCTCCGGCTAGCGGGGGGGTTGATACGCAGTATTTT; cdr3_aa: CASSAPASGGVDTQYF
clone_size: many; j_call: TRBJ2-5; v_call: TRBV20-1; d_call: TRBD2; cdr3_nt: TGCAGTGCTAGGCCAGCGGGGGGCCAAGAGACCCAGTACTTC; cdr3_aa: CSARPAGGQETQYF
clone_size: -; j_call: TRBJ2-1; v_call: TRBV12-3/TRBV12-4; d_call: -; cdr3_nt: TGTGCCAGCAGTTTATTAGGGACGGCCGAGCAGTTCTTC; cdr3_aa: CASSLLGTAEQFF
clone_size: -; j_call: TRBJ1-5; v_call: TRBV5-5; d_call: TRBD1; cdr3_nt: TGTGCCAGCAGCTTGAGGGAAGGGACAGTTAGCAATCAGCCCCAGCATTTT; cdr3_aa: CASSLREGTVSNQPQHF
clone_size: -; j_call: TRBJ1-6; v_call: TRBV12-3/TRBV12-4; d_call: -; cdr3_nt: TGTGCCAGCAGCACCTCCTCAGGGTCCCTCCACTTT; cdr3_aa: CASSTSSGSLHF
clone_size: -; j_call: TRBJ2-1; v_call: TRBV11-1; d_call: -; cdr3_nt: TGTGCCAGCAGCCCTGAGGACGCCTCGCACCAGTTCTTC; cdr3_aa: CASSPEDASHQFF
clone_size: -; j_call: TRBJ2-3; v_call: TRBV7-2; d_call: TRBD2; cdr3_nt: TGTGCCAGCAGCCACCAGGGAGGGCTACAGGATACGCAGTATTTT; cdr3_aa: CASSHQGGLQDTQYF
clone_size: -; j_call: TRBJ1-1; v_call: TRBV6-5; d_call: -; cdr3_nt: TGTGCCAGCATTTTGAGCCCGTTTGGGAACACTGAAGCTTTCTTT; cdr3_aa: CASILSPFGNTEAFF
clone_size: -; j_call: TRBJ2-7; v_call: TRBV27; d_call: TRBD2; cdr3_nt: TGTGCCAGCCTCGACCCTGCGGGGACTAAACCCTACGAGCAGTACTTC; cdr3_aa: CASLDPAGTKPYEQYF
clone_size: few; j_call: TRBJ1-2; v_call: TRBV28; d_call: -; cdr3_nt: TGTGCCAGCAGTTCCCGGGGGACCTACTATGGCTACACCTTC; cdr3_aa: CASSSRGTYYGYTF
clone_size: few; j_call: TRBJ2-5; v_call: TRBV12-3/TRBV12-4; d_call: -; cdr3_nt: TGTGCCAGCAGACGCGCTCGGGAGACCCAGTACTTC; cdr3_aa: CASRRARETQYF
clone_size: -; j_call: TRBJ2-7; v_call: TRBV14; d_call: -; cdr3_nt: TGTGCCAGCAGCCAAACGCGGCGGGGGCCCTCCTACGAGCAGTACTTC; cdr3_aa: CASSQTRRGPSYEQYF
clone_size: -; j_call: TRBJ1-1; v_call: TRBV7-3; d_call: -; cdr3_nt: TGTGCCAGCAGCTTAGGGGCTAAGGCTGAAGCTTTCTTT; cdr3_aa: CASSLGAKAEAFF
clone_size: -; j_call: TRBJ2-7; v_call: TRBV9; d_call: TRBD1; cdr3_nt: TGTGCCAGCAGCACCGCACAGGGGGAACCCTACGAGCAGTACTTC; cdr3_aa: CASSTAQGEPYEQYF
clone_size: -; j_call: TRBJ2-3; v_call: TRBV20-1; d_call: TRBD2; cdr3_nt: TGCAGTGCCCTGACTAGCAAACCGTACAATACGCAGTATTTT; cdr3_aa: CSALTSKPYNTQYF
clone_size: few; j_call: TRBJ2-3; v_call: TRBV4-3; d_call: TRBD2; cdr3_nt: TGCGCCAGCAGCCAGGGACTACCGAGCGGGGGCACAGATACGCAGTATTTT; cdr3_aa: CASSQGLPSGGTDTQYF
clone_size: -; j_call: TRBJ2-7; v_call: TRBV28; d_call: -; cdr3_nt: TGTTCCAGCAACCTAGGGGGTCACGAGCAGTACTTC; cdr3_aa: CSSNLGGHEQYF
clone_size: -; j_call: TRBJ2-3; v_call: TRBV11-2; d_call: TRBD2; cdr3_nt: TGTGCCAGCAGCTTACTGGCGGGCGGGGGGGCGACAGATACGCAGTATTTT; cdr3_aa: CASSLLAGGGATDTQYF
clone_size: -; j_call: TRBJ2-1; v_call: TRBV4-3; d_call: -; cdr3_nt: TGCGCCAGCAGCCAAGATCCAGGGCAAAATGAGCAGTTCTTC; cdr3_aa: CASSQDPGQNEQFF
clone_size: -; j_call: TRBJ2-4; v_call: TRBV4-3; d_call: TRBD2; cdr3_nt: TGCGCCAGCAGCCCTCGCGTCTTGGCCGTGAGCGGGGGGGCTCGAGAGCAGTACTTC; cdr3_aa: CASSPRVLAVSGGAREQYF
clone_size: -; j_call: TRBJ2-5; v_call: TRBV6-5; d_call: -; cdr3_nt: TGTGCCAGCAGTCCGGGACTCCGGTCGGAGACCCAGTACTTC; cdr3_aa: CASSPGLRSETQYF